This T cell receptor (beta chain) was recovered during a study of spatial heterogeneity in lung cancer. Study results and limitations: Blood carried ubiquitous expanded tumor TCRs more at resection than follow-up.

The time point here: blood at routine non-recurrence follow-up after resection. Whole RNA was taken from tumor, nontumor lung or frozen PBMC; it was then sequenced unsorted. J lost 3 bases, V lost 6 bases, and 15 bases had no gene match. This CDR3 contains 19 residues. Per germline, CDR1 LNHDA and CDR2 SQIVND (reference sequence). One entry per CDR3 protein, called by TCRdb with MiXCR from the 5' RACE reads. The table has about 120,000 distinct CDR3 sequences, 12% seen once. Many counts were recorded for this clonotype. Antigen: not known. The chain carries TRBV19 and TRBJ2-1, with 12 bases fitting TRBD2. This material consisted of PBMCs, taken at follow-up. The origin of this receptor is a male donor with early-stage non-small cell lung cancer. CDR3 protein: CASRGVRATSGGYYNEQFF. For the CDR3, the DNA is TGTGCCAGTAGAGGGGTAAGAGCGACTAGCGGGGGCTACTACAATGAGCAGTTCTTC.